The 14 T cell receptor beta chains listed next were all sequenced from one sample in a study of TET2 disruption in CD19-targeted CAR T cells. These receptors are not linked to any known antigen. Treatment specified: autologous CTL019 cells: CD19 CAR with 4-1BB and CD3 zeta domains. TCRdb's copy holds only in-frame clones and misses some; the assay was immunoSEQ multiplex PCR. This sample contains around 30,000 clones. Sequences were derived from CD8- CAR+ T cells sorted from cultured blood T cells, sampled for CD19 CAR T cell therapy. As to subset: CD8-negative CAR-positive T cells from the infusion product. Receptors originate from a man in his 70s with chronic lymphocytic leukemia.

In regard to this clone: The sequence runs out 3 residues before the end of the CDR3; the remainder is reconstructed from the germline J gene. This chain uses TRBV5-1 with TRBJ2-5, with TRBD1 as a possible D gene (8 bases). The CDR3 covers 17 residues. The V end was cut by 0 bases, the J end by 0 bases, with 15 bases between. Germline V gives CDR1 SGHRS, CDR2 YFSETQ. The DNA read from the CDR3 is TGCGCCAGCAGCTTGGGGGAGGGGACAGGTTACCAAGAGACC. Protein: CASSLGEGTGYQET. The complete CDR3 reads CASSLGEGTGYQETQYF.

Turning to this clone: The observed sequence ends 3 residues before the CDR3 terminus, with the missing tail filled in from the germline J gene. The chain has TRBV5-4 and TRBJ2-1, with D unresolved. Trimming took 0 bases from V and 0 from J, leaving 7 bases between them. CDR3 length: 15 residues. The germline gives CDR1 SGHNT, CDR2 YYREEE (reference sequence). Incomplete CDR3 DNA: TGTGCCAGCAGCTTGGACGCGTCCTCCTACAATGAG. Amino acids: CASSLDASSYNE. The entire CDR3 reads CASSLDASSYNEQFF.

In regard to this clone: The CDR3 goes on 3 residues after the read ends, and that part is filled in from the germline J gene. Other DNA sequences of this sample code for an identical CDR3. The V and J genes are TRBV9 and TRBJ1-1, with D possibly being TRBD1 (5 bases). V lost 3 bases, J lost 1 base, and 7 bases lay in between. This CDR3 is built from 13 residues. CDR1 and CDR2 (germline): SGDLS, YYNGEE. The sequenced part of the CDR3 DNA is TGTGCCAGCAGCGCTCAGGGGAACACTGAA. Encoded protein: CASSAQGNTE. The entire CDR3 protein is CASSAQGNTEAFF.

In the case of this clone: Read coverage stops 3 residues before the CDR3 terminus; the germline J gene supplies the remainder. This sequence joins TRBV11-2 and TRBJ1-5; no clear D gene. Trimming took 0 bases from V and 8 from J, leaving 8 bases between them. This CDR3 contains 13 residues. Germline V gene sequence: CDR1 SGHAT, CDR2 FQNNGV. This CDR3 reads CASSLEGQKPQHF. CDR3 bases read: TGTGCCAGCAGCTTAGAAGGCCAGAAGCCC.

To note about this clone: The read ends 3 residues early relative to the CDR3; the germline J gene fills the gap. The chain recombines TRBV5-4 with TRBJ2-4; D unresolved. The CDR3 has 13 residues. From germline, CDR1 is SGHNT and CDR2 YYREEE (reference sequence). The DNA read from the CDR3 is TGTGCCAGCAGCCTAGACCACAATCAGCCT. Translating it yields CASSLDHNQP. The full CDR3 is CASSLDHNQPQYF.

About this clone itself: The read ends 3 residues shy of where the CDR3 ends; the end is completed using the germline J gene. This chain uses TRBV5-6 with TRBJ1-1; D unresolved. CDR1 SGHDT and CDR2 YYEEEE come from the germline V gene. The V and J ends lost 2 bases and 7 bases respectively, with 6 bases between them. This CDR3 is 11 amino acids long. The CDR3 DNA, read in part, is TGTGCCAGCAGCTTTTATAATGAA. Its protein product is CASSFYNE. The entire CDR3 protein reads CASSFYNEAFF.

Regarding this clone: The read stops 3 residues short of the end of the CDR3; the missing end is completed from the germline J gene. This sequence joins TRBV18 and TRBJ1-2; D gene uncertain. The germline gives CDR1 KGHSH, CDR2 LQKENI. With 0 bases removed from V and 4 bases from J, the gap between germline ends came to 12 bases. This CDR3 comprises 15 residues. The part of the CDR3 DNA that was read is TGTGCCAGCTCACCACCCGGGGAGTCCCGCTATGGC. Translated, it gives CASSPPGESRYG. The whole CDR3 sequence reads CASSPPGESRYGYTF.

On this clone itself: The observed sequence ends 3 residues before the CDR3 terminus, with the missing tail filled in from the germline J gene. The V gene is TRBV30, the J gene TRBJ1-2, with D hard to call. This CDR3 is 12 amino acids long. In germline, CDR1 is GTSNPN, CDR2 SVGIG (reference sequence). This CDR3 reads CAWSPGLRTYTF. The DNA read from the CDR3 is TGTGCCTGGAGCCCAGGACTCCGGACC.

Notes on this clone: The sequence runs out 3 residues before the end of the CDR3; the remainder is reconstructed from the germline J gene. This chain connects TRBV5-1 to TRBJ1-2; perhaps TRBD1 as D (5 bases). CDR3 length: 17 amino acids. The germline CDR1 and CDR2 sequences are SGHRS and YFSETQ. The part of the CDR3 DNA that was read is TGCGCCAGCAGCTCGGCCCCTAGCGGGGGAAGCACAGATACC. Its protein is CASSSAPSGGSTDT. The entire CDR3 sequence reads CASSSAPSGGSTDTYTF. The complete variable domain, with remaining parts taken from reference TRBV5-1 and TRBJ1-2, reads KAGVTQTPRYLIKTRGQQVTLSCSPISGHRSVSWYQQTPGQGLQFLFEYFSETQRNKGNFPGRFSGRQFSNSRSEMNVSTLELGDSALYLCASSSAPSGGSTDTYTFGSGTRLTVV.

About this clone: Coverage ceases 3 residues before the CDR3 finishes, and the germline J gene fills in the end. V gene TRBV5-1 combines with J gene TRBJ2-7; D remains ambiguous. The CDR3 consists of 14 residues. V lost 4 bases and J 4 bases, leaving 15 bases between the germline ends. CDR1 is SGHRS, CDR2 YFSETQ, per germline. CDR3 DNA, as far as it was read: TGCGCCAGCAGCCAGGCCCCAGGCTCTTACGAG. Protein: CASSQAPGSYE. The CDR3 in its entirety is CASSQAPGSYEQYF.

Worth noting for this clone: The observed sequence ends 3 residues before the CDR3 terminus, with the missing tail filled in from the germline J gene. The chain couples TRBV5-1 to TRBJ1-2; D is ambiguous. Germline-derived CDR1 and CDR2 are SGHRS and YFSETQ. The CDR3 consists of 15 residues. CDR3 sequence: CASSLGGLATDTYTF. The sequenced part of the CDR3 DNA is TGCGCCAGCAGCTTGGGCGGACTAGCAACAGATACC.

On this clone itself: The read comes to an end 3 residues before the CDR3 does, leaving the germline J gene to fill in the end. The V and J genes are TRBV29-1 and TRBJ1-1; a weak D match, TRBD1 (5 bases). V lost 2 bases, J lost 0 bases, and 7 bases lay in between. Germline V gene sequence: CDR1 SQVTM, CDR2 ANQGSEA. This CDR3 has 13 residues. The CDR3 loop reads CSVERGMNTEAFF. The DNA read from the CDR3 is TGCAGCGTTGAAAGGGGCATGAACACTGAA.

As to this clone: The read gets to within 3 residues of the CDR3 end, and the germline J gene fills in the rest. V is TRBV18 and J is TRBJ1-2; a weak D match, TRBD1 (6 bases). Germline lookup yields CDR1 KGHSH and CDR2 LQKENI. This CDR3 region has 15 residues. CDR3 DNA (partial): TGTGCCAGCTCACCCTCTAGCGGGGGGGGCAATGAC. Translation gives CASSPSSGGGND. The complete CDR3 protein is CASSPSSGGGNDYTF.

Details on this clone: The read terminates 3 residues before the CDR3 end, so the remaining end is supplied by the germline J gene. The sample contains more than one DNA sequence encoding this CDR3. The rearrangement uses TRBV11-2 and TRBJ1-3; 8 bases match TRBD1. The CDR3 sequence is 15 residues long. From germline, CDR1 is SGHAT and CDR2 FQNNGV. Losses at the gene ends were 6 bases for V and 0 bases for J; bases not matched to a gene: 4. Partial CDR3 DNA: TGTGCCAGCAGGTCCGACAGGGGCTCTGGAAACACC. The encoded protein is CASRSDRGSGNT. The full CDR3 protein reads CASRSDRGSGNTIYF.